One and the same sample provided the 5 T cell receptor beta chains below, sequenced in a study of Ad26.COV2.S vaccination and SARS-CoV-2 variants. Sequenced by immunoSEQ multiplex PCR; TCRdb stores in-frame clones only, minus some. Among about 350,000 clones listed, approximately 86% were seen once. Treatment reported: some 20 received Ad26.COV2.S at low or high dose, single or two shots; about five received placebo; per-sample allocation not given. Each sample was drawn 63 days after the first injection (of vaccine or placebo). Sequenced here: peripheral blood, sampled in a trial of Ad26.COV2.S vaccine versus placebo. These receptors all come from a person aged 18-65 years who received the Ad26.COV2.S COVID-19 vaccine or a placebo.

V is TRBV7-2 and J is TRBJ2-7, with a weak D call TRBD2 (5 bases). Germline CDR1 SGHTA, CDR2 FQGNSA. V lost 1 base and J 6 bases, leaving 13 bases between the germline ends. This CDR3 has 14 amino acids. The CDR3 DNA is TGTGCCAGCAGCTTAGTGGCGGGTGTTTCCGAGCAGTACTTC. The encoded protein is CASSLVAGVSEQYF.

The chain recombines TRBV27 with TRBJ2-6; weak D call: TRBD2 (5 bases). CDR1 and CDR2 from the germline V gene are MNHEY and SMNVEV (reference sequence). Deletions cut 4 bases from V and 3 bases from J, with 10 bases between. CDR3 length: 15 residues. The CDR3 DNA follows: TGTGCCAGCAGTTCACGGGGTGGTGGGGCCAACGTCCTGACTTTC. Amino acid sequence: CASSSRGGGANVLTF.

The gene calls are TRBV2 and TRBJ2-7; 9 bases fit TRBD1. Per the germline V gene, CDR1 is SNHLY and CDR2 is FYNNEI. V lost 6 bases, J lost 4 bases, and 7 bases stayed unmatched. The CDR3 is made up of 14 amino acids. As DNA, the CDR3 is TGTGCCAGCAGGCCGGGACAGGGTCTTTACGAGCAGTACTTC. Its protein is CASRPGQGLYEQYF.

The genes are TRBV4-3 and TRBJ2-5, with 9 positions matching TRBD2. Trimming cost V 4 bases and J 5 bases; bases outside gene matches: 14. This CDR3 is 17 amino acids long. Germline values: CDR1 LGHNA, CDR2 YSLEER. The CDR3 region has the DNA TGCGCCAGCAGCCCCCTTGGGGCGGGAGGGCCGGTGGAGACCCAGTACTTC. Residues: CASSPLGAGGPVETQYF.

The chain uses TRBV2 and TRBJ2-7; a possible D gene is TRBD2 (6 bases). CDR3 length: 16 amino acids. Trimming took 3 bases from V and 2 from J, leaving 17 bases between them. Germline assignment: CDR1 SNHLY and CDR2 FYNNEI. CDR3 DNA sequence: TGTGCCAGCAGTGATATCATAGCGGAGGCGGCCTACGAGCAGTACTTC. It is translated as CASSDIIAEAAYEQYF.